These 21 T cell receptor beta chains were all obtained from the same sample, sequenced in a study of blood T cell repertoires in COVID-19. Sequencing was performed with immunoSEQ multiplex PCR; in TCRdb, only in-frame clones are kept and a portion is missing. The repertoire includes about 160,000 clones, around 82% of them detected once, and 6.5% to 8.5% sits in the top ten. Sequencing was carried out using peripheral blood. The receptors here all came from a woman in her thirties or forties with COVID-19, enrolled during active disease.

DNA for the CDR3: TGTGCCTGGACTGGAGGGACTAGCGGGAGTCAGCCGTATTTT. It translates to CAWTGGTSGSQPYF. The chain couples TRBV30 to TRBJ2-3, with 14 bases aligning to TRBD2. CDR1 and CDR2 (germline): GTSNPN, SVGIG (reference sequence). The CDR3 sequence is 14 residues long. V trimming: 4 bases; J trimming: 14 bases; junction bases outside the gene matches: 11.

This clone was recorded only once. The V call is TRBV7-2, the J call TRBJ2-7, with TRBD2 as a possible D gene (6 bases). Germline CDR1 SGHTA, CDR2 FQGNSA. Between the trimmed V and J ends, which lost 5 bases and 7 bases, there was a span of 12 bases. This CDR3 spans 12 amino acids. DNA for the CDR3: TGTGCCAGCAGCACCCCTGGAGGGGAGCAGTACTTC. It translates to CASSTPGGEQYF.

The chain uses TRBV3-1 (or the pseudogene TRBV3-2) and TRBJ2-1; 7 bases line up with TRBD1. Germline assignment: CDR1 LGHDT and CDR2 YNNKEL (reference sequence). The CDR3 consists of 14 residues. V was clipped by 6 bases and J by 4 bases; unmatched bases: 6. CDR3 DNA sequence: TGTGCCAGCAGAGAGCAGGGGGAATACAATGAGCAGTTCTTC. Its protein product is CASREQGEYNEQFF.

J is TRBJ2-1 and V is TRBV6-4; D possibly corresponds to TRBD1 (5 bases). The CDR3 loop spans 13 amino acids. The germline V and J ends were trimmed by 0 bases and 5 bases, with 5 bases remaining between them. In germline, CDR1 is MRHNA, CDR2 SNTAGT. The CDR3 bases are TGTGCCAGCAGTGACTCGGACAACAATGAGCAGTTCTTC. Its protein product is CASSDSDNNEQFF.

This clone has more than one count but fewer than ten. The CDR3 bases are TGTGCCAGCAGTTTCGGGACACTTAGCAATCAGCCCCAGCATTTT. Amino acid sequence: CASSFGTLSNQPQHF. The chain has TRBV6-6 and TRBJ1-5; D might be TRBD1 (6 bases). Trimming cost V 4 bases and J 0 bases, with 10 bases left between them. Per germline, CDR1 MNHNY and CDR2 SVGAGI (reference sequence). CDR3 length: 15 residues.

The chain uses TRBV5-4 and TRBJ2-3, with D possibly TRBD2 on 7 matching bases. The ends were cut back, 2 bases at V and 4 bases at J, with 14 bases in the middle. There are 15 residues in the CDR3. CDR1 and CDR2 (germline): SGHNT, YYREEE (reference sequence). This CDR3 is CASSLRGGGSDTQYF. For the CDR3, the DNA is TGTGCCAGCAGCTTAAGGGGGGGCGGGTCAGATACGCAGTATTTT.

This clone is a singleton in its sample. This chain uses TRBV2 with TRBJ2-1, with D possibly being TRBD1 (5 bases). The ends were cut back, 8 bases at V and 7 bases at J, with 12 bases in the middle. The germline gives CDR1 SNHLY, CDR2 FYNNEI. The CDR3 consists of 12 residues. This chain's CDR3 is CASDPGSNEQFF. In DNA, the CDR3 is TGTGCCAGCGATCCAGGGTCTAATGAGCAGTTCTTC. The whole variable domain, remainder taken from reference TRBV2 and TRBJ2-1, is EPEVTQTPSHQVTQMGQEVILRCVPISNHLYFYWYRQILGQKVEFLVSFYNNEISEKSEIFDDQFSVERPDGSNFTLKIRSTKLEDSAMYFCASDPGSNEQFFGPGTRLTVL.

The chain couples TRBV19 to TRBJ2-3, with D perhaps matching TRBD1 (5 bases). The V gene lost 5 bases and the J gene lost 4 bases, with 13 bases spanning the gap. Germline V gene data show CDR1 as LNHDA and CDR2 as SQIVND (reference sequence). The CDR3 is made up of 14 amino acids. The CDR3 DNA follows: TGTGCCAGTAGTTACAGGCCCCGGGCAGATACGCAGTATTTT. The encoded protein is CASSYRPRADTQYF.

This clone was seen more than once but under ten times. The rearrangement links TRBV18 to TRBJ2-5, with a weak D call TRBD1 (6 bases). The germline V gene has CDR1 KGHSH and CDR2 LQKENI. This CDR3 region has 14 residues. With 3 bases removed from V and 5 bases from J, the gap between germline ends came to 13 bases. The CDR3 region is CASSPVSRGETQYF. CDR3 bases: TGTGCCAGCTCACCGGTGTCTAGGGGGGAGACCCAGTACTTC.

V gene TRBV4-2 combines with J gene TRBJ2-1, with 15 bases that match TRBD2. Germline CDR1 and CDR2: LGHNA and YNFKEQ. V trimming: 7 bases; J trimming: 1 base; junction bases outside the gene matches: 14. The CDR3 totals 20 residues. Here the CDR3 reads CASTREGLAGGLLSYNEQFF. In DNA, the CDR3 is TGTGCCAGCACTCGAGAAGGACTAGCGGGGGGGCTTTTATCCTACAATGAGCAGTTCTTC.

The count of this clone is one. This rearrangement joins TRBV5-1 to TRBJ2-3, with D possibly matching TRBD2 (5 bases). V was shortened by 4 bases and J by 6 bases, with 12 bases between the two germline ends. CDR3 length: 13 amino acids. From germline, CDR1 is SGHRS and CDR2 YFSETQ. The CDR3 protein is CASSPSGFDTQYF. CDR3 DNA sequence: TGCGCCAGCAGCCCGTCGGGGTTCGATACGCAGTATTTT.

This clone was counted between two and nine times. The chain has TRBV24-1 and TRBJ2-5; TRBD2 matches at 8 bases. CDR3 length equals 13 residues. Trimming removed 7 bases from V and 1 base from J; junction bases left unmatched: 1. Per the germline V gene, CDR1 is KGHDR and CDR2 is SFDVKD. As DNA, the CDR3 is TGTGCCACCAGGCGGGAGGCCCAAGAGACCCAGTACTTC. Translation gives CATRREAQETQYF.

V and J are TRBV20-1 and TRBJ1-1, with D possibly being TRBD1 (5 bases). Germline V CDR1 and CDR2: DFQATT, SNEGSKA (reference sequence). This CDR3 has 13 residues. The V end lost 6 bases, the J end lost 11 bases, and 22 bases lay between the germline ends. CDR3 bases: TGCAGTGCGAGTCCGGGCCCCTTACGGGGGGCTTTCTTT. Translating gives CSASPGPLRGAFF.

The rearrangement uses TRBV6-5 and TRBJ1-1; D not resolved. Germline CDR1 is MNHEY and CDR2 is SVGAGI. The CDR3 spans 13 residues. The V end was cut by 7 bases, the J end by 1 base, with 10 bases between. The CDR3 region has the DNA TGTGCCAGCAAAAACCTAGGGAACACTGAAGCTTTCTTT. The encoded protein is CASKNLGNTEAFF.

The chain uses TRBV27 and TRBJ2-1; possible D gene TRBD1, 5 bases. CDR1 MNHEY and CDR2 SMNVEV come from the germline V gene (reference sequence). V was trimmed by 5 bases and J by 5 bases, leaving 13 bases between them. The CDR3 loop spans 14 amino acids. In DNA form, the CDR3 reads TGTGCCAGCAGTCCTTGGGCACAGGACAATGAGCAGTTCTTC. It translates to CASSPWAQDNEQFF.

This chain links TRBV20-1 with TRBJ2-5; unclear D gene. V was shortened by 7 bases and J by 3 bases, with 6 bases between the two germline ends. Germline loops: CDR1 DFQATT, CDR2 SNEGSKA (reference sequence). The CDR3 is 10 residues long. The CDR3 DNA sequence: TGCAGTGTTACGGAAGAGACCCAGTACTTC. Amino acids: CSVTEETQYF.

This rearrangement joins TRBV7-8 to TRBJ2-1; 8 bases map to TRBD2. Germline loops: CDR1 SGHVS, CDR2 FQNEAQ. The CDR3 spans 16 residues. Trimming at V came to 4 bases and at J to 2 bases, leaving 7 bases not matched to a gene. This CDR3 reads CASSSFLAGPYNEQFF. The CDR3 DNA reads TGTGCCAGCAGCTCCTTTTTAGCGGGACCCTACAATGAGCAGTTCTTC.

The chain employs TRBV12-5 and TRBJ2-2; the D is unclear. CDR1 and CDR2 (germline): LGHNT, FRNRAP. Trimming cost V 1 base and J 2 bases, with 11 bases left between them. The CDR3 extends over 16 amino acids. The CDR3, as DNA: TGTGCTAGTGGTTTGGGTACAGAGCTAAACACCGGGGAGCTGTTTTTT. As protein: CASGLGTELNTGELFF.

This chain joins TRBV6-1 and TRBJ2-1; possible D gene TRBD2, 7 bases. V was trimmed by 2 bases and J by 4 bases, leaving 18 bases between them. CDR3 length: 17 residues. CDR1 is MNHNS and CDR2 is SASEGT in the germline V gene. CDR3 loop: CASSERLGEGVYNEQFF. The CDR3, as DNA: TGTGCCAGCAGTGAAAGGTTGGGGGAGGGGGTTTACAATGAGCAGTTCTTC.

This chain uses TRBV9 with TRBJ1-6; the D is unclear. This CDR3 contains 13 residues. V was trimmed by 6 bases and J by 9 bases, leaving 13 bases between them. Germline assignment: CDR1 SGDLS and CDR2 YYNGEE. The CDR3 nucleotides are TGTGCCAGCACCATCTCCGCCGGTTCACCCCTCCACTTT. The encoded protein is CASTISAGSPLHF.

This chain uses TRBV6-5 with TRBJ1-5; D remains ambiguous. Germline V lookup: CDR1 MNHEY, CDR2 SVGAGI. V was cut by 6 bases and J by 3 bases, with 6 bases left in between. CDR3 length equals 12 residues. CDR3 DNA sequence: TGTGCCAGCAGGCGTCACAATCAGCCCCAGCATTTT. Amino acid sequence: CASRRHNQPQHF.